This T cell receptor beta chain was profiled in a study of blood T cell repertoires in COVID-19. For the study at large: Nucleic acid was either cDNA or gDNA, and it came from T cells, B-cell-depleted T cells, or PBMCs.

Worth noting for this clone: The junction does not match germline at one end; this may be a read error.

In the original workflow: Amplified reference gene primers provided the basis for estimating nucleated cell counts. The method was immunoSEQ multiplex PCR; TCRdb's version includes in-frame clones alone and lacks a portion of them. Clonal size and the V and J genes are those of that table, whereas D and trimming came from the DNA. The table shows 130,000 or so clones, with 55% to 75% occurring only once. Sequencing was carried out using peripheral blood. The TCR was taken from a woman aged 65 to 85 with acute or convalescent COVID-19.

In nucleotides, the CDR3 is TGTGCTAGCAGCTTAGGGACTAGCGGCAACACCGGGGAGCTGTTTTTT. This gives the protein CASSLGTSGNTGELFF. The J gene is TRBJ2-2, the V gene TRBV7-7; 11 bases agree with TRBD2. This CDR3 region has 16 residues. Germline loops: CDR1 SSHAT, CDR2 FNYEAQ (reference sequence).